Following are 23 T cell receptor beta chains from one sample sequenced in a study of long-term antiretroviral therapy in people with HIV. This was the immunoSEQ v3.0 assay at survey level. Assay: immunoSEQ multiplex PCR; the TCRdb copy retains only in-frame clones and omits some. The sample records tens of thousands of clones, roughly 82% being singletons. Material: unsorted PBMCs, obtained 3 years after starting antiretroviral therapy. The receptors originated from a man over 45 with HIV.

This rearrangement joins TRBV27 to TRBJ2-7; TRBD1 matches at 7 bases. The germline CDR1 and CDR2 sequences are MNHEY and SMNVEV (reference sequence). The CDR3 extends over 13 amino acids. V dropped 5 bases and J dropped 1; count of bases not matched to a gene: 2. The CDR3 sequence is CASSRQGSYEQYF. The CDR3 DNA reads TGTGCCAGCAGTAGACAGGGTTCCTACGAGCAGTACTTC.

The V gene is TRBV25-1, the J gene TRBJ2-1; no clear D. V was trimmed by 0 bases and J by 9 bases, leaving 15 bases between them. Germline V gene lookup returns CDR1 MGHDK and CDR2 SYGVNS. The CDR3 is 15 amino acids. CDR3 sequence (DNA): TGTGCCAGCAGTGAATATTTCGGCCAACGAGGTGAGCAGTTCTTC. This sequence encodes CASSEYFGQRGEQFF.

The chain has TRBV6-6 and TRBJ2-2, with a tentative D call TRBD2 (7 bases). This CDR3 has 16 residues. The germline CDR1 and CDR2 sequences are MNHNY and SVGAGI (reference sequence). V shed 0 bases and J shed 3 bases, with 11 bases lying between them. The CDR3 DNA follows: TGTGCCAGCAGTTACTCGGGGGGGGGCGACACCGGGGAGCTGTTTTTT. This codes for CASSYSGGGDTGELFF.

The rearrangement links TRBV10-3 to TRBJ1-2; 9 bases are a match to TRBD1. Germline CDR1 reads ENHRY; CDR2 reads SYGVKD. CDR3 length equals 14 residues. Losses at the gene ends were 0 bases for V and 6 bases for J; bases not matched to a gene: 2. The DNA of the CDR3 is TGTGCCATCAGTGAGTCCCGACAGGGGGATGGCTACACCTTC. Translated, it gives CAISESRQGDGYTF.

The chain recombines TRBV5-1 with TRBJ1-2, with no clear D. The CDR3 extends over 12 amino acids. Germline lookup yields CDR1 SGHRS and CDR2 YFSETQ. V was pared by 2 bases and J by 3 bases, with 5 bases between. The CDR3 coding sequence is TGCGCCAGCAGCTTCGGGGACTATGGCTACACCTTC. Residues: CASSFGDYGYTF.

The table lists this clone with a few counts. The CDR3 DNA is TGTGCCAGCAGTATAATGAGGGAAGCTTTCTTT. Its translation is CASSIMREAFF. The V and J genes are TRBV28 and TRBJ1-1, with no clear D. Trimming stripped 5 bases from V and 8 bases from J, with 9 bases between. The germline gives CDR1 MDHEN, CDR2 SYDVKM. This CDR3 comprises 11 residues. The full variable domain, rest sourced from reference TRBV28 and TRBJ1-1, is DVKVTQSSRYLVKRTGEKVFLECVQDMDHENMFWYRQDPGLGLRLIYFSYDVKMKEKGDIPEGYSVSREKKERFSLILESASTNQTSMYLCASSIMREAFFGQGTRLTVV.

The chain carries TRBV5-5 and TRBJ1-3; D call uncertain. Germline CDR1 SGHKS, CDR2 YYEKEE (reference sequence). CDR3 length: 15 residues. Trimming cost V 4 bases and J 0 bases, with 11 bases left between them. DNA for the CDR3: TGTGCCAGCAGCCGAGACGGTAACTCTGGAAACACCATATATTTT. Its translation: CASSRDGNSGNTIYF.

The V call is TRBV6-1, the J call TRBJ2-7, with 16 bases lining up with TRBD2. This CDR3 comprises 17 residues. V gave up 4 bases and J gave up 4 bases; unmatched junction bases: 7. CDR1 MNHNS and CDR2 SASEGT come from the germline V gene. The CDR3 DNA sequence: TGTGCCAGCAGTGGCACTCCGGGACTAGCGGGAGGGTACGAGCAGTACTTC. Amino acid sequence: CASSGTPGLAGGYEQYF.

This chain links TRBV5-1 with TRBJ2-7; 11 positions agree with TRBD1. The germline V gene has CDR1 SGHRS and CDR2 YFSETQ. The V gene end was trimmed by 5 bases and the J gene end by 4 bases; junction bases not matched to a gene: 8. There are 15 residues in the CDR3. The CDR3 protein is CASSRSGQGGYEQYF. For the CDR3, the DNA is TGCGCCAGCAGTCGATCGGGACAGGGGGGGTACGAGCAGTACTTC.

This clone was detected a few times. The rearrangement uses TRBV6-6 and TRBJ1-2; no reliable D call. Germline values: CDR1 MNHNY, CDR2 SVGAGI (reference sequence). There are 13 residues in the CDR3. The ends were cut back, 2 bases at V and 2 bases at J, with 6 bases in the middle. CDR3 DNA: TGTGCCAGCAGTTACGGGATGAACTATGGCTACACCTTC. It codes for CASSYGMNYGYTF.

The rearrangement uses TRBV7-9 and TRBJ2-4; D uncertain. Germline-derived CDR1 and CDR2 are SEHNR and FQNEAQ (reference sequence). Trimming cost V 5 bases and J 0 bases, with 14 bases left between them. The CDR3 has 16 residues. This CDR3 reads CASSPRNLLAKNIQYF. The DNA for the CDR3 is TGTGCCAGCAGCCCCCGCAATCTGCTAGCCAAAAACATTCAGTACTTC.

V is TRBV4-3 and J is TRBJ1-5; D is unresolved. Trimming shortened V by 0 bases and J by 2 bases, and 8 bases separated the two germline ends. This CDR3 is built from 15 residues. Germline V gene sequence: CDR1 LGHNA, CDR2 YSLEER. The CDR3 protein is CASSQEVAGNQPQHF. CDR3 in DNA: TGCGCCAGCAGCCAAGAAGTGGCTGGCAATCAGCCCCAGCATTTT.

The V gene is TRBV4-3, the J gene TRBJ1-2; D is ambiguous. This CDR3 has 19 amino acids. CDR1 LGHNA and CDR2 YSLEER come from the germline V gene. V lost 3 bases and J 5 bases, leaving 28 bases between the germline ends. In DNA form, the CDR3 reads TGCGCCAGCAGCCAGGTTGGATCCTCACCAACCTCGAGAACGTATGGCTACACCTTC. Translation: CASSQVGSSPTSRTYGYTF.

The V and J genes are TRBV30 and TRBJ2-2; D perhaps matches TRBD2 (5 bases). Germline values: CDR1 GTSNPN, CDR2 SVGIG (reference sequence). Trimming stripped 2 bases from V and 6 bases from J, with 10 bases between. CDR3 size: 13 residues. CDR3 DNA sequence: TGTGCCTGGAGTCGGGTCGGGGCCGGGGAGCTGTTTTTT. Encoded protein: CAWSRVGAGELFF.

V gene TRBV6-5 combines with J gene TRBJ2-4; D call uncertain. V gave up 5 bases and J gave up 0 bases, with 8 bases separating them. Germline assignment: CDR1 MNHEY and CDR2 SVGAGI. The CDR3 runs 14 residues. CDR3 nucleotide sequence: TGTGCCAGCAGTCACGACGTAGCCAAAAACATTCAGTACTTC. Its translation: CASSHDVAKNIQYF.

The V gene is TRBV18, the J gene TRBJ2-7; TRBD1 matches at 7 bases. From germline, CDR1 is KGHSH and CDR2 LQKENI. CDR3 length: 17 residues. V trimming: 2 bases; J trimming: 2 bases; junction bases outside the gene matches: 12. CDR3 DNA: TGTGCCAGCTCACCAGACAGGGTAAAGATTCCCCCCTACGAGCAGTACTTC. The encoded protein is CASSPDRVKIPPYEQYF.

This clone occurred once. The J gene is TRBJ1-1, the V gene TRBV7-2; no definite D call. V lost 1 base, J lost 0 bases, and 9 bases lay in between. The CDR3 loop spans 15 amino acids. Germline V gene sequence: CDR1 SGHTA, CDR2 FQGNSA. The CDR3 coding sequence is TGTGCCAGCAGCTTAGTTGTCATCATGAACACTGAAGCTTTCTTT. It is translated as CASSLVVIMNTEAFF.

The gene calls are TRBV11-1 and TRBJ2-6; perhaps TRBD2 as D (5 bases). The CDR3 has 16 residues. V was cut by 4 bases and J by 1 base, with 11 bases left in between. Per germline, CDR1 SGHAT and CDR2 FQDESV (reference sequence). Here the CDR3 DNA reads TGTGCCAGCAGCTCAAGATCGGGGTCTGGGGCCAACGTCCTGACTTTC. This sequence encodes CASSSRSGSGANVLTF. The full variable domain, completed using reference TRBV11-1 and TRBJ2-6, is EAEVAQSPRYKITEKSQAVAFWCDPISGHATLYWYRQILGQGPELLVQFQDESVVDDSQLPKDRFSAERLKGVDSTLKIQPAELGDSAMYLCASSSRSGSGANVLTFGAGSRLTVL.

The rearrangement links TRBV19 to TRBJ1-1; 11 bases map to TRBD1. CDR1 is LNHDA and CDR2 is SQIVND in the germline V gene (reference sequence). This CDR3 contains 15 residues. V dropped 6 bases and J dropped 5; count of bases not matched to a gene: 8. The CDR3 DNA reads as TGTGCCAGTAGGGACAGGGGGCATAAGGTAACTGAAGCTTTCTTT. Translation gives CASRDRGHKVTEAFF.

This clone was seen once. The CDR3 region is CASSSYRRVQETQYF. DNA of the CDR3: TGTGCCAGCAGTTCCTACAGGAGGGTCCAAGAGACCCAGTACTTC. This chain joins TRBV28 and TRBJ2-5; maybe TRBD2 (6 bases). V gave up 4 bases and J gave up 1 base, with 13 bases separating them. Per the germline V gene, CDR1 is MDHEN and CDR2 is SYDVKM. The CDR3 spans 15 residues.

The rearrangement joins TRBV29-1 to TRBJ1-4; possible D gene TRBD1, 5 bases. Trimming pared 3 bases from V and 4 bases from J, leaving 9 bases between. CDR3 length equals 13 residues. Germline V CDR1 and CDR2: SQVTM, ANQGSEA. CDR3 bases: TGCAGCGTTGAGGGACCGTATAATGAAAAACTGTTTTTT. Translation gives CSVEGPYNEKLFF.

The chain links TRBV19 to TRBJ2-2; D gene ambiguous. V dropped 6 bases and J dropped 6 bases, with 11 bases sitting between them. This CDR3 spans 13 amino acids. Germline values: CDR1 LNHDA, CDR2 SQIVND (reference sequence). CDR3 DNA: TGTGCCAGTAGCCAGATGGTCGCCGGGGAGCTGTTTTTT. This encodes CASSQMVAGELFF.

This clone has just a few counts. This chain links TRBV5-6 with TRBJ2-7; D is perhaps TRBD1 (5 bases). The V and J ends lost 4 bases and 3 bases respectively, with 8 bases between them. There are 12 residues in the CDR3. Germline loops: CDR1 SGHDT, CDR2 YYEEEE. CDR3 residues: CASSHDSYEQYF. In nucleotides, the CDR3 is TGTGCCAGCAGCCATGACAGCTACGAGCAGTACTTC.